The 30 T cell receptor beta chains in this list originate from one sample, sequenced in a study of blood T cell repertoires in COVID-19. Generated by immunoSEQ multiplex PCR, the TCRdb table keeps only in-frame clones and is missing some. Here the sample spans 150,000 to 200,000 clones, around 85% being singletons. The sample comprised peripheral blood. The receptors derive from a middle-aged man with active or convalescent COVID-19.

This clone was observed a single time. The chain carries TRBV5-1 and TRBJ1-5; TRBD1 aligns across 7 bases. The CDR3 extends over 14 amino acids. V lost 3 bases to trimming and J lost 3 bases; unmatched junction nucleotides: 3. Looked up from germline, CDR1 is SGHRS and CDR2 is YFSETQ. The CDR3 DNA reads TGCGCCAGCAGCTCCGGGACAGACAATCAGCCCCAGCATTTT. This translates into CASSSGTDNQPQHF.

The chain combines TRBV24-1 with TRBJ1-5; TRBD1 aligns across 8 bases. Germline loops: CDR1 KGHDR, CDR2 SFDVKD. The CDR3 loop spans 15 amino acids. V lost 7 bases and J lost 5; bases outside the gene matches: 9. CDR3 amino acids: CATSGLTGADQPQHF. DNA for the CDR3: TGTGCCACCAGCGGACTGACAGGGGCCGATCAGCCCCAGCATTTT.

The chain is built from TRBV29-1 and TRBJ1-2; 9 nucleotides match TRBD1. J gave up 5 bases and V 8 bases, and 6 bases lay outside the gene matches. Germline CDR1 and CDR2: SQVTM and ANQGSEA. This CDR3 spans 12 amino acids. CDR3 sequence (DNA): TGCAGCTTCTCGACAGGGGGTTATGGCTACACCTTC. Residues: CSFSTGGYGYTF. The variable domain in full, with the rest retrieved from reference TRBV29-1 and TRBJ1-2, is SAVISQKPSRDICQRGTSLTIQCQVDSQVTMMFWYRQQPGQSLTLIATANQGSEATYESGFVIDKFPISRPNLTFSTLTVSNMSPEDSSIYLCSFSTGGYGYTFGSGTRLTVV.

The gene calls are TRBV5-1 and TRBJ2-7; 7 nucleotides agree with TRBD1. This CDR3 spans 15 amino acids. J gave up 6 bases and V 0 bases, and 9 bases lay outside the gene matches. Germline lookup yields CDR1 SGHRS and CDR2 YFSETQ. The CDR3 reads CASSLVTGDLSEQYF. As DNA, the CDR3 is TGCGCCAGCAGCTTGGTCACAGGGGACCTTTCCGAGCAGTACTTC.

CDR3 coding DNA: TGTGCCAGCAGCGCTGGACTAGCCAGGGCGGAGACCCAGTACTTC. Its translation: CASSAGLARAETQYF. V is TRBV9 and J is TRBJ2-5, with 8 bases fitting TRBD2. The germline V gene has CDR1 SGDLS and CDR2 YYNGEE. This CDR3 is built from 15 residues. V gave up 3 bases and J gave up 5 bases; unmatched junction bases: 9. The whole variable domain, remainder taken from reference TRBV9 and TRBJ2-5, is DSGVTQTPKHLITATGQRVTLRCSPRSGDLSVYWYQQSLDQGLQFLIQYYNGEERAKGNILERFSAQQFPDLHSELNLSSLELGDSALYFCASSAGLARAETQYFGPGTRLLVL.

The rearrangement links TRBV6-4 to TRBJ2-2; perhaps TRBD2 as D (5 bases). Per germline, CDR1 MRHNA and CDR2 SNTAGT. The V end was cut by 0 bases, the J end by 4 bases, with 9 bases between. The CDR3 is 15 residues long. This CDR3 is CASSDSELVTGELFF. The CDR3 nucleotides read TGTGCCAGCAGTGACTCTGAACTAGTCACCGGGGAGCTGTTTTTT.

The rearrangement uses TRBV5-1 and TRBJ1-6; tentatively, D is TRBD1 (5 bases). Looked up from germline, CDR1 is SGHRS and CDR2 is YFSETQ. CDR3 size: 15 residues. Trimming pared 0 bases from V and 6 bases from J, leaving 10 bases between. In nucleotides, the CDR3 is TGCGCCAGCAGCTTGGGGCAGGGCCGTAATTCACCCCTCCACTTT. It is translated as CASSLGQGRNSPLHF.

V and J are TRBV30 and TRBJ1-6; D is undetermined. Trimming stripped 4 bases from V and 3 bases from J, with 10 bases between. This CDR3 has 14 residues. CDR1 is GTSNPN and CDR2 is SVGIG in the germline V gene (reference sequence). The CDR3 DNA follows: TGTGCCTGGATGGGTCGGGACTATAATTCACCCCTCCACTTT. This sequence encodes CAWMGRDYNSPLHF.

The chain is built from TRBV5-5 and TRBJ2-1, with 12 bases that match TRBD2. The germline V gene has CDR1 SGHKS and CDR2 YYEKEE (reference sequence). The V segment lost 0 bases and the J segment 3 bases; nucleotides outside the gene matches: 1. CDR3 size: 16 residues. The CDR3 sequence: CASSLVGLAGYNEQFF. As DNA, the CDR3 is TGTGCCAGCAGCTTGGTGGGACTAGCGGGCTACAATGAGCAGTTCTTC.

The V call is TRBV3-1 (or the pseudogene TRBV3-2), the J call TRBJ1-1; TRBD1 matches at 8 bases. J gave up 6 bases and V 4 bases, and 10 bases lay outside the gene matches. This CDR3 spans 15 amino acids. CDR1 is LGHDT and CDR2 is YNNKEL in the germline V gene (reference sequence). The CDR3 bases are TGTGCCAGCAGCCCGGCGACAGGGGTACACGCTGAAGCTTTCTTT. Its protein product is CASSPATGVHAEAFF.

J is TRBJ1-3 and V is TRBV19, with D possibly being TRBD1 (5 bases). Germline CDR1 reads LNHDA; CDR2 reads SQIVND (reference sequence). Trimming took off 7 bases at V and 0 bases at J, with 16 bases between the two ends. The CDR3 totals 16 residues. The CDR3 sequence is CASTPNGALSGNTIYF. The CDR3 bases are TGTGCCAGTACTCCAAATGGGGCCCTCTCTGGAAACACCATATATTTT.

This clone occurred once. The gene calls are TRBV7-3 and TRBJ1-1, with D possibly being TRBD1 (5 bases). Germline V gene data show CDR1 as SGHTA and CDR2 as FQGTGA. The CDR3 extends over 13 amino acids. The germline V and J ends were trimmed by 3 bases and 2 bases, with 7 bases remaining between them. CDR3 DNA: TGTGCCAGCAGCTTCGACAGCAACACTGAAGCTTTCTTT. It is translated as CASSFDSNTEAFF.

The genes are TRBV6-5 and TRBJ1-6, with 8 bases aligning to TRBD1. This CDR3 is built from 15 residues. The germline V gene has CDR1 MNHEY and CDR2 SVGAGI. V was pared by 10 bases and J by 0 bases, with 5 bases of the junction left unmatched. The CDR3 here is CAIRTGSSYNSPLHF. DNA of the CDR3: TGTGCCATTCGGACAGGGAGCTCCTATAATTCACCCCTCCACTTT.

The V gene is TRBV14, the J gene TRBJ2-1; 8 bases align to TRBD1. Germline values: CDR1 SGHDN, CDR2 FVKESK. J lost 2 bases, V lost 0 bases, and 9 bases had no gene match. The length of the CDR3 is 18 residues. CDR3 loop: CASSQDILRQGTYNEQFF. In DNA form, the CDR3 reads TGTGCCAGCAGCCAAGATATTCTGAGACAGGGGACCTACAATGAGCAGTTCTTC.

The V gene is TRBV19, the J gene TRBJ2-7; 8 bases match TRBD1. V gave up 2 bases and J gave up 3 bases; unmatched junction bases: 6. The CDR3 contains 15 residues. Germline CDR1 is LNHDA and CDR2 is SQIVND (reference sequence). CDR3 loop: CASSIPGQAYYEQYF. In nucleotides, the CDR3 is TGTGCCAGTAGTATACCGGGACAGGCTTACTACGAGCAGTACTTC.

This chain connects TRBV3-1 (or the pseudogene TRBV3-2) to TRBJ2-5; 9 nucleotides line up with TRBD2. Per the germline V gene, CDR1 is LGHDT and CDR2 is YNNKEL (reference sequence). V trimming: 3 bases; J trimming: 0 bases; junction bases outside the gene matches: 8. This CDR3 contains 17 residues. CDR3 DNA sequence: TGTGCCAGCAGCCACTCATGGACTAGCGCCAACCAAGAGACCCAGTACTTC. Translated, it gives CASSHSWTSANQETQYF.

The V and J genes are TRBV7-2 and TRBJ2-5, with 11 nucleotides matching TRBD2. Germline-derived CDR1 and CDR2 are SGHTA and FQGNSA. V trimming: 5 bases; J trimming: 2 bases; junction bases outside the gene matches: 10. The CDR3 consists of 17 residues. The CDR3 DNA sequence: TGTGCCAGCAGCCCCAACCGACTAGCGGGGCCTCAAGAGACCCAGTACTTC. It encodes CASSPNRLAGPQETQYF.

The chain joins TRBV24-1 to TRBJ2-7, with 8 bases matching TRBD1. V lost 2 bases, J lost 7 bases, and 9 bases stayed unmatched. Germline V gene lookup returns CDR1 KGHDR and CDR2 SFDVKD. The CDR3 has 15 amino acids. This chain's CDR3 is CATSDSGTGVWEQYF. CDR3 DNA sequence: TGTGCCACCAGTGATTCGGGGACAGGCGTTTGGGAGCAGTACTTC.

The chain combines TRBV5-4 with TRBJ2-7; 10 bases line up with TRBD2. The CDR3 has 15 residues. The V segment lost 4 bases and the J segment 6 bases; nucleotides outside the gene matches: 10. Per germline, CDR1 SGHNT and CDR2 YYREEE (reference sequence). The CDR3 sequence: CASSRGLAERGEQYF. Written as DNA, the CDR3 is TGTGCCAGCAGCCGAGGACTAGCGGAAAGGGGCGAGCAGTACTTC. The complete variable domain, with remaining parts taken from reference TRBV5-4 and TRBJ2-7, reads ETGVTQSPTHLIKTRGQQVTLRCSSQSGHNTVSWYQQALGQGPQFIFQYYREEENGRGNFPPRFSGLQFPNYSSELNVNALELDDSALYLCASSRGLAERGEQYFGPGTRLTVT.

This chain connects TRBV7-2 to TRBJ1-1, with unresolved D. CDR1 SGHTA and CDR2 FQGNSA come from the germline V gene. Trimming took 1 base from V and 3 from J, leaving 12 bases between them. The CDR3 spans 15 residues. CDR3 nucleotides: TGTGCCAGCAGCTTAGAACCTAGCTGGGACACTGAAGCTTTCTTT. It yields the protein CASSLEPSWDTEAFF.

This chain joins TRBV9 and TRBJ2-5, with a tentative D call TRBD2 (5 bases). CDR1 and CDR2 from the germline V gene are SGDLS and YYNGEE. The V end lost 4 bases, the J end lost 4 bases, and 14 bases lay between the germline ends. CDR3 length: 14 residues. The CDR3 nucleotides read TGTGCCAGCAGCCTGGTCGGGGATATAGAGACCCAGTACTTC. Its protein product is CASSLVGDIETQYF.

The chain combines TRBV19 with TRBJ1-2; D remains unclear. The length of the CDR3 is 13 residues. Trimming removed 2 bases at V and 7 bases at J, with 11 bases between. Germline V gene lookup returns CDR1 LNHDA and CDR2 SQIVND (reference sequence). CDR3 DNA sequence: TGTGCCAGTAGTATACGCGGGCCGGGTGGCTACACCTTC. Translation gives CASSIRGPGGYTF. Combining the CDR3 with reference TRBV19 and TRBJ1-2 gives the whole variable domain DGGITQSPKYLFRKEGQNVTLSCEQNLNHDAMYWYRQDPGQGLRLIYYSQIVNDFQKGDIAEGYSVSREKKESFPLTVTSAQKNPTAFYLCASSIRGPGGYTFGSGTRLTVV.

The chain couples TRBV14 to TRBJ2-1, with a tentative D call TRBD1 (6 bases). Germline V CDR1 and CDR2: SGHDN, FVKESK. V lost 4 bases, J lost 12 bases, and 13 bases lay in between. The CDR3 length is 12 residues. The DNA for the CDR3 is TGTGCCAGCAGCCGCGACAGGCTCGCGCAGTTCTTC. The encoded protein is CASSRDRLAQFF.

This sequence joins TRBV6-1 and TRBJ2-7; D is ambiguous. CDR1 is MNHNS and CDR2 is SASEGT in the germline V gene. Deletions cut 2 bases from V and 0 bases from J, with 2 bases between. The CDR3 is 12 amino acids. The CDR3 region has the DNA TGTGCCAGCAGTGAACACTCCTACGAGCAGTACTTC. Encoded protein: CASSEHSYEQYF.

V and J are TRBV19 and TRBJ2-1, with D unresolved. Trimming removed 5 bases at V and 3 bases at J, with 11 bases between. This CDR3 has 14 amino acids. Germline V CDR1 and CDR2: LNHDA, SQIVND (reference sequence). For the CDR3, the DNA is TGTGCCAGTAGTCTCGGCCGGGTCTACAATGAGCAGTTCTTC. This translates into CASSLGRVYNEQFF.

The rearrangement joins TRBV11-2 to TRBJ1-1; possible D gene TRBD1, 6 bases. The CDR3 runs to 16 residues. In germline, CDR1 is SGHAT, CDR2 FQNNGV. The V end was cut by 5 bases, the J end by 0 bases, with 16 bases between. The CDR3, as DNA: TGTGCCAGCAGCCCCGAGGGGGGGTTATTGAACACTGAAGCTTTCTTT. It translates to CASSPEGGLLNTEAFF. Looking up the rest from reference TRBV11-2 and TRBJ1-1 gives the full variable domain: EAGVAQSPRYKIIEKRQSVAFWCNPISGHATLYWYQQILGQGPKLLIQFQNNGVVDDSQLPKDRFSAERLKGVDSTLKIQPAKLEDSAVYLCASSPEGGLLNTEAFFGQGTRLTVV.

This CDR3 reads CASSRNRDRGQGEQFF. The CDR3 DNA reads as TGTGCCAGCAGTAGGAACCGGGACAGGGGCCAGGGTGAGCAGTTCTTC. The chain joins TRBV2 to TRBJ2-1, with 10 bases matching TRBD1. This CDR3 comprises 16 residues. Germline V gene data show CDR1 as SNHLY and CDR2 as FYNNEI. Trimming at V came to 5 bases and at J to 9 bases, leaving 13 bases not matched to a gene.

The chain joins TRBV7-9 to TRBJ2-7; possibly TRBD1 for D (6 bases). This CDR3 spans 15 amino acids. Trimming cost V 5 bases and J 1 base, with 15 bases left between them. Germline-derived CDR1 and CDR2 are SEHNR and FQNEAQ (reference sequence). In DNA form, the CDR3 reads TGTGCCAGCAGCAATACCGGGACATATTCCTACGAGCAGTACTTC. This gives the protein CASSNTGTYSYEQYF.

This clone came up once. The chain links TRBV6-2 or TRBV6-3 to TRBJ2-1; TRBD2 aligns across 8 bases. Trimming removed 2 bases from V and 2 bases from J; junction bases left unmatched: 5. Germline CDR1 reads MNHEY; CDR2 reads SVGEGT. The CDR3 sequence is 16 residues long. The CDR3 reads CASSYRGGGTYNEQFF. The CDR3 DNA is TGTGCCAGCAGTTACCGGGGGGGAGGAACCTACAATGAGCAGTTCTTC.

The chain has TRBV5-1 and TRBJ2-1; TRBD2 agrees at 13 bases. Germline-derived CDR1 and CDR2 are SGHRS and YFSETQ. This CDR3 is built from 16 residues. Losses at the gene ends were 0 bases for V and 8 bases for J; bases not matched to a gene: 5. The CDR3 nucleotides read TGCGCCAGCAGCTTGGCCTCGGGACTAGCGGGACATGAGCAGTTCTTC. This sequence encodes CASSLASGLAGHEQFF.